Listed below are T cell receptor beta chains from one sample, sequenced in a study of radiotherapy plus CTLA-4 blockade in lung cancer. Some clones are missing from TCRdb's copy, which holds only in-frame ones; the method was immunoSEQ multiplex PCR. The sample shows 70,000 to 90,000 clones, about 88% of them seen only once. Sequenced here: peripheral blood, sampled from a patient treated with radiotherapy plus ipilimumab. The source of these receptors is a human donor with non-small cell lung cancer who had stable disease on radiotherapy plus ipilimumab. The CDR3 runs from the conserved cysteine through the conserved F or W. The D gene is left open where the match is weak. Clone size is given for some rows only: seen once, a few or many times, or a class if the clone is expanded.

TRBV15	-	few	TRBJ2-1	TGTGCCACCTCCGTCTCTGGTGACTCCTACAATGAGCAGTTCTTC	CATSVSGDSYNEQFF
TRBV6-1	-	-	TRBJ2-5	TGTGCCAGCAGCAGGGGGGACCACGAGACCCAGTACTTC	CASSRGDHETQYF
TRBV11-2	TRBD1	-	TRBJ2-7	TGTGCCAGCAGCTTACGGGGACAGGGGGGTCCCTACGAGCAGTACTTC	CASSLRGQGGPYEQYF
TRBV14	TRBD1	-	TRBJ1-1	TGTGCCAGCAGCTTGGGACAGGCTATCGGTGAAGCTTTCTTT	CASSLGQAIGEAFF
TRBV6-4	TRBD2	-	TRBJ2-2	TGTGCCAGCAGACATCTAGCGGGAGTGAACACCGGGGAGCTGTTTTTT	CASRHLAGVNTGELFF
TRBV30	-	-	TRBJ1-1	TGTGCCTGGAGCCGTTCCAGGGCGAACACTGAAGCTTTCTTT	CAWSRSRANTEAFF
TRBV30	-	-	TRBJ2-2	TGTGCCTGGACAGGCTCCGGGGAGCTGTTTTTT	CAWTGSGELFF
TRBV11-2	TRBD2	-	TRBJ2-5	TGTGCCAGCAGCTTAGGGCGGACTAGGAGCGAGACCCAGTACTTC	CASSLGRTRSETQYF
TRBV19	-	once	TRBJ2-4	TGTGCCAGTAGAGACAGCCTAGCCAAAAACATTCAGTACTTC	CASRDSLAKNIQYF
TRBV4-2	-	once	TRBJ2-3	TGTGCCAGCAGCCAAGACCGGCGACTAGTCTTCGGCACAGATACGCAGTATTTT	CASSQDRRLVFGTDTQYF
TRBV19	-	-	TRBJ2-5	TGTGCCAGTAGTATTATGGGCTTATCGCGGGGCTCCCAAGAGACCCAGTACTTC	CASSIMGLSRGSQETQYF
TRBV6-6	-	-	TRBJ2-7	TGTGCCAGCAGTTACGACAGGAAAGCATCTTACGAGCAGTACTTC	CASSYDRKASYEQYF
TRBV5-6	-	once	TRBJ2-2	TGTGCCAGCAGCTTGAGGGTCAGGACAGGGAGGGCCGGGGAGCTGTTTTTT	CASSLRVRTGRAGELFF